A single sample gave rise to the 20 T cell receptor beta chains below, sequenced in a study of blood T cell repertoires in COVID-19. TCRdb's copy holds only in-frame clones and misses some; the assay was immunoSEQ multiplex PCR. The table shows some 300,000 clones, with 85% to 90% occurring only once. Sequencing was performed on peripheral blood. These receptors were collected from a woman in her 50s with COVID-19, enrolled during active disease.

The J gene is TRBJ2-2, the V gene TRBV2; weak D call: TRBD2 (5 bases). Germline CDR1 and CDR2: SNHLY and FYNNEI. This CDR3 has 13 amino acids. V gave up 2 bases and J gave up 7 bases, with 8 bases separating them. The CDR3 DNA sequence: TGTGCCAGCAGTGAAATGGGGAGCGGGGAGCTGTTTTTT. Translating it yields CASSEMGSGELFF.

The chain carries TRBV4-2 and TRBJ2-3; 8 nucleotides align to TRBD2. CDR3 length: 17 residues. The germline gives CDR1 LGHNA, CDR2 YNFKEQ. Unmatched junction bases numbered 9, after V lost 0 bases and J lost 4 bases. Here the CDR3 reads CASSQDLSGMTSDTQYF. Written as DNA, the CDR3 is TGTGCCAGCAGCCAAGACCTTAGCGGGATGACCTCAGATACGCAGTATTTT.

This chain joins TRBV27 and TRBJ1-1; D might be TRBD1 (5 bases). CDR1 and CDR2 (germline): MNHEY, SMNVEV (reference sequence). The CDR3 has 16 residues. Between the trimmed V and J ends, which lost 3 bases and 4 bases, there was a span of 18 bases. DNA for the CDR3: TGTGCCAGCAGTTTTGTCCGGGGGAGAACTGGCACTGAAGCTTTCTTT. This gives the protein CASSFVRGRTGTEAFF.

This chain connects TRBV30 to TRBJ1-2; no clear D. This CDR3 region has 15 residues. The ends were cut back, 4 bases at V and 6 bases at J, with 21 bases in the middle. Germline V gene data show CDR1 as GTSNPN and CDR2 as SVGIG (reference sequence). The CDR3 DNA is TGTGCCTGGACCAATCGCGGTTCGTCCCGGAATGGCTACACCTTC. Its protein is CAWTNRGSSRNGYTF.

V gene TRBV18 combines with J gene TRBJ2-7; TRBD2 is a possible D gene (5 bases). V was shortened by 0 bases and J by 4 bases, with 10 bases between the two germline ends. There are 14 residues in the CDR3. CDR1 is KGHSH and CDR2 is LQKENI in the germline V gene. As DNA, the CDR3 is TGTGCCAGCTCACCACCGTACAGCGGTTACGAGCAGTACTTC. Protein sequence: CASSPPYSGYEQYF.

This rearrangement joins TRBV11-1 to TRBJ2-3; 12 nucleotides align to TRBD2. The CDR3 is 15 residues long. V was pared by 5 bases and J by 5 bases, with 5 bases of the junction left unmatched. Germline V gene lookup returns CDR1 SGHAT and CDR2 FQDESV (reference sequence). The CDR3 DNA follows: TGTGCCAGCAGCGGACGACTAGCGGGAGTAGATACGCAGTATTTT. Its translation: CASSGRLAGVDTQYF. The whole variable domain, remainder taken from reference TRBV11-1 and TRBJ2-3, is EAEVAQSPRYKITEKSQAVAFWCDPISGHATLYWYRQILGQGPELLVQFQDESVVDDSQLPKDRFSAERLKGVDSTLKIQPAELGDSAMYLCASSGRLAGVDTQYFGPGTRLTVL.

J is TRBJ1-1 and V is TRBV2; 7 bases agree with TRBD1. CDR3 length: 13 residues. Germline V lookup: CDR1 SNHLY, CDR2 FYNNEI. Trimming took 8 bases from V and 1 from J; bases not matched to a gene: 4. This CDR3 is CASPGTANTEAFF. In nucleotides, the CDR3 is TGTGCCAGCCCGGGGACAGCGAACACTGAAGCTTTCTTT.

CDR3 sequence (DNA): TGTGCCAGCAGCCAGGGGGCAGGGGTGGGCAATGAGCAGTTCTTC. Its protein product is CASSQGAGVGNEQFF. V usage is TRBV7-3 and J usage is TRBJ2-1; 8 nucleotides align to TRBD1. V lost 5 bases, J lost 6 bases, and 9 bases stayed unmatched. Per germline, CDR1 SGHTA and CDR2 FQGTGA. The CDR3 sequence is 15 residues long. The full variable domain, in which reference TRBV7-3 and TRBJ2-1 provide the parts outside the CDR3, is GAGVSQTPSNKVTEKGKYVELRCDPISGHTALYWYRQSLGQGPEFLIYFQGTGAADDSGLPNDRFFAVRPEGSVSTLKIQRTERGDSAVYLCASSQGAGVGNEQFFGPGTRLTVL.

The chain couples TRBV29-1 to TRBJ1-2; D uncertain. V was clipped by 5 bases and J by 7 bases, with 17 bases between them. Germline CDR1 and CDR2: SQVTM and ANQGSEA. CDR3 length: 13 amino acids. In DNA form, the CDR3 reads TGCAGCGTTACAGTACCCACCCACGGTGGCTACACCTTC. Translation gives CSVTVPTHGGYTF.

The gene calls are TRBV30 and TRBJ2-2, with D possibly matching TRBD1 (8 bases). The CDR3 is made up of 11 amino acids. Germline V gene data show CDR1 as GTSNPN and CDR2 as SVGIG (reference sequence). Between the trimmed V and J ends, which lost 5 bases and 15 bases, there was a span of 16 bases. Here the CDR3 reads CAWGAQGGLFF. The DNA for the CDR3 is TGTGCCTGGGGGGCACAGGGGGGGTTGTTTTTT. The full variable domain, rest sourced from reference TRBV30 and TRBJ2-2, is SQTIHQWPATLVQPVGSPLSLECTVEGTSNPNLYWYRQAAGRGLQLLFYSVGIGQISSEVPQNLSASRPQDRQFILSSKKLLLSDSGFYLCAWGAQGGLFFGEGSRLTVL.

The gene calls are TRBV19 and TRBJ2-1; D is possibly TRBD2 (6 bases). Deletions cut 3 bases from V and 10 bases from J, with 16 bases between. CDR1 and CDR2 (germline): LNHDA, SQIVND (reference sequence). This CDR3 has 14 amino acids. CDR3 coding DNA: TGTGCCAGTAGTATCGGAGGGAATCGTGTAGAGCAGTTCTTC. Translated, it gives CASSIGGNRVEQFF.

The chain couples TRBV6-7 to TRBJ1-2; 7 nucleotides line up with TRBD1. TRBV6-7 is identified as an open reading frame with a role that is uncertain. This CDR3 contains 15 residues. V was clipped by 4 bases and J by 4 bases; unmatched bases: 9. This chain's CDR3 is CASSSQGGFTYGYTF. CDR3 nucleotides: TGTGCCAGCAGTTCCCAGGGGGGCTTCACCTATGGCTACACCTTC.

This chain uses TRBV11-2 with TRBJ2-1; unclear D gene. Trimming cost V 5 bases and J 10 bases, with 15 bases left between them. Germline V gene data show CDR1 as SGHAT and CDR2 as FQNNGV. The CDR3 extends over 13 amino acids. CDR3 amino acids: CASSPRLPPEQFF. CDR3 nucleotide sequence: TGTGCCAGCAGCCCTCGGTTACCGCCGGAGCAGTTCTTC.

The chain couples TRBV10-2 to TRBJ1-3; TRBD1 matches at 10 bases. Germline values: CDR1 WSHSY, CDR2 SAAADI. J gave up 7 bases and V 7 bases, and 13 bases lay outside the gene matches. The CDR3 contains 16 residues. As DNA, the CDR3 is TGCGCCAGCAAAGACCGAGACAGGGGGCGCGGGAACACCATATATTTT. Its translation is CASKDRDRGRGNTIYF.

The chain is built from TRBV2 and TRBJ2-1; TRBD1 agrees at 8 bases. Germline assignment: CDR1 SNHLY and CDR2 FYNNEI. This CDR3 has 15 amino acids. The ends lost 6 bases at V and 4 bases at J; junction bases unmatched: 8. The CDR3 region has the DNA TGTGCCAGCAGAACAGGGGGAGTATCTTACAATGAGCAGTTCTTC. As protein: CASRTGGVSYNEQFF. The full variable domain, its missing parts supplied by reference TRBV2 and TRBJ2-1, is EPEVTQTPSHQVTQMGQEVILRCVPISNHLYFYWYRQILGQKVEFLVSFYNNEISEKSEIFDDQFSVERPDGSNFTLKIRSTKLEDSAMYFCASRTGGVSYNEQFFGPGTRLTVL.

The chain uses TRBV30 and TRBJ2-6, with D tentatively TRBD1 (6 bases). V shed 0 bases and J shed 3 bases, with 18 bases lying between them. This CDR3 is built from 18 residues. Germline V gene lookup returns CDR1 GTSNPN and CDR2 SVGIG (reference sequence). The CDR3: CAWSVLPGGAYGANVLTF. Here the CDR3 DNA reads TGTGCCTGGAGTGTACTTCCTGGGGGCGCTTATGGGGCCAACGTCCTGACTTTC.

The chain joins TRBV2 to TRBJ1-5, with 11 bases aligning to TRBD1. The CDR3 has 15 residues. Looked up from germline, CDR1 is SNHLY and CDR2 is FYNNEI. V lost 6 bases to trimming and J lost 8 bases; unmatched junction nucleotides: 9. CDR3 DNA: TGTGCCAGCAGAGGACAGGGGGCGATAAGGAAGCCCCAGCATTTT. Its translation: CASRGQGAIRKPQHF.

The chain uses TRBV6-1 and TRBJ2-4; D may be TRBD2 (6 bases). Germline V CDR1 and CDR2: MNHNS, SASEGT. The V end was cut by 3 bases, the J end by 1 base, with 7 bases between. CDR3 size: 14 residues. This CDR3 is CASSEGLAKNIQYF. DNA for the CDR3: TGTGCCAGCAGTGAGGGACTGGCCAAAAACATTCAGTACTTC.

V and J are TRBV7-2 and TRBJ1-1; D remains ambiguous. CDR1 is SGHTA, CDR2 FQGNSA, per germline. The germline V and J ends were trimmed by 5 bases and 1 base, with 2 bases remaining between them. The CDR3 extends over 11 amino acids. The CDR3 region has the DNA TGTGCCAGCAGCCGGAACACTGAAGCTTTCTTT. This gives the protein CASSRNTEAFF.

The genes are TRBV9 and TRBJ2-3; possible D gene TRBD2, 5 bases. Deletions cut 0 bases from V and 9 bases from J, with 11 bases between. Germline lookup yields CDR1 SGDLS and CDR2 YYNGEE. This CDR3 contains 13 residues. The CDR3 region is CASSVGLSVTQYF. In DNA form, the CDR3 reads TGTGCCAGCAGCGTAGGACTAAGTGTGACGCAGTATTTT. The full variable domain, its missing parts supplied by reference TRBV9 and TRBJ2-3, is DSGVTQTPKHLITATGQRVTLRCSPRSGDLSVYWYQQSLDQGLQFLIQYYNGEERAKGNILERFSAQQFPDLHSELNLSSLELGDSALYFCASSVGLSVTQYFGPGTRLTVL.